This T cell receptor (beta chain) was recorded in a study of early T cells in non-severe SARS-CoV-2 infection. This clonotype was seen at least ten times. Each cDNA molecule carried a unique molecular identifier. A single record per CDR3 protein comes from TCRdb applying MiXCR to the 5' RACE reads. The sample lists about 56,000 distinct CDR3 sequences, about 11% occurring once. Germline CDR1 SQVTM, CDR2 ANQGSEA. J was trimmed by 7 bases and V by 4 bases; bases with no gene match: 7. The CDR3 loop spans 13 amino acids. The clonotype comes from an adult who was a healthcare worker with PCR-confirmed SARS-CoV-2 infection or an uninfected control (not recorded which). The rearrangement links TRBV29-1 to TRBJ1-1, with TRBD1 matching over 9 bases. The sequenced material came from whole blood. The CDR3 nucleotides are TGCAGCGTTGCAGGGACAGGGAGCTTTGAAGCTTTCTTT. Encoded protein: CSVAGTGSFEAFF.